This note documents a single TCR beta chain sequence. Its matching antigen is unknown. CDR3 length equals 17 residues. Germline lookup yields CDR1 MDHEN and CDR2 SYDVKM. V was shortened by 7 bases and J by 7 bases, with 26 bases between the two germline ends. Using a J-beta primer mix together with a sample-barcoded 5' primer, a second PCR was run for roughly 6 to 12 cycles. Template switching added a 12-random-nucleotide identifier to every cDNA molecule. Using its own MiXCR run on the 5' RACE reads, TCRdb lists one record per CDR3 protein. This sample carries roughly 1,500,000 distinct CDR3 sequences, roughly 32% of them seen once, and the ten largest clones take about 11%. This entry is derived from a study of blood T cells in healthy people across ages. Regarding the study as a whole: The study regarded diversity estimates from one million T cells as underestimates.

The sequence derives from a woman aged 25 to 39 in good health. The sample was blood. The gene calls are TRBV28 and TRBJ2-1; possibly TRBD2 for D (6 bases). The DNA of the CDR3 is TGTGCCAGCAATCCCTTGGGACGGGGGAGGTGGTGGAATGAGCAGTTCTTC. It specifies CASNPLGRGRWWNEQFF.